These 15 T cell receptor beta chains share one sample of origin, sequenced in a study of cytomegalovirus exposure and HLA in healthy donors. Primers: 60 Vbeta forward and 13 Jbeta reverse. The protocol was immunoSEQ multiplex PCR, while the TCRdb copy is restricted to in-frame clones and leaves out a portion. This sample has 150,000 to 200,000 clones, with 75% to 90% found just once. The sample consisted of PBMCs. These receptors were taken from a man younger than 45 in good health and CMV-seropositive.

The chain combines TRBV13 with TRBJ2-3; perhaps TRBD2 as D (5 bases). The CDR3 length is 15 residues. The germline gives CDR1 PRHDT, CDR2 FYEKMQ (reference sequence). Trimming removed 5 bases at V and 3 bases at J, with 15 bases between. CDR3 sequence: CASSLPEDGTDTQYF. The CDR3 bases are TGTGCCAGCAGCCTCCCGGAGGATGGTACAGATACGCAGTATTTT. Variable domain in full (rest from reference TRBV13 and TRBJ2-3): AAGVIQSPRHLIKEKRETATLKCYPIPRHDTVYWYQQGPGQDPQFLISFYEKMQSDKGSIPDRFSAQQFSDYHSELNMSSLELGDSALYFCASSLPEDGTDTQYFGPGTRLTVL.

This sequence joins TRBV6-5 and TRBJ2-3; 9 bases are shared with TRBD1. After removal of 7 bases from V and 2 bases from J, the junction contained 4 bases not matched to a gene. The CDR3 has 14 amino acids. CDR1 and CDR2 from the germline V gene are MNHEY and SVGAGI. In DNA form, the CDR3 reads TGTGCCAGCAACAGACAGGGGGACACAGATACGCAGTATTTT. Protein product: CASNRQGDTDTQYF.

This rearrangement joins TRBV6-1 to TRBJ1-4; 8 nucleotides line up with TRBD1. This CDR3 contains 17 residues. Germline-derived CDR1 and CDR2 are MNHNS and SASEGT. V lost 4 bases to trimming and J lost 4 bases; unmatched junction nucleotides: 11. The CDR3: CASSVQGDHTLNEKLFF. The DNA for the CDR3 is TGTGCCAGCAGTGTACAGGGGGACCATACTCTTAATGAAAAACTGTTTTTT.

The chain has TRBV28 and TRBJ2-7; D call uncertain. The germline V and J ends were trimmed by 3 bases and 2 bases, with 14 bases remaining between them. This CDR3 is built from 15 residues. Germline V gene data show CDR1 as MDHEN and CDR2 as SYDVKM. The CDR3 here is CASSFQSVTAYEQYF. CDR3 sequence (DNA): TGTGCCAGCAGTTTTCAGTCGGTAACAGCCTACGAGCAGTACTTC.

The chain carries TRBV2 and TRBJ1-1; no definite D call. The CDR3 has 13 amino acids. Germline V gene sequence: CDR1 SNHLY, CDR2 FYNNEI. Trimming cost V 8 bases and J 4 bases, with 14 bases left between them. The CDR3 sequence: CASRRYSSTEAFF. As DNA, the CDR3 is TGTGCCAGCCGCCGTTATTCCAGCACTGAAGCTTTCTTT.

This clone was counted a single time. The rearrangement links TRBV9 to TRBJ2-1, with a tentative D call TRBD2 (5 bases). The CDR3 is made up of 15 amino acids. Germline V gene lookup returns CDR1 SGDLS and CDR2 YYNGEE. V lost 4 bases, J lost 0 bases, and 11 bases lay in between. This chain's CDR3 is CASSPVGVSYNEQFF. In nucleotides, the CDR3 is TGTGCCAGCAGCCCCGTCGGGGTCTCCTACAATGAGCAGTTCTTC.

The CDR3 sequence: CASSPRDRGRQETQYF. CDR3 coding DNA: TGTGCCAGCAGCCCCCGGGACAGGGGGCGCCAAGAGACCCAGTACTTC. This sequence joins TRBV7-9 and TRBJ2-5, with TRBD1 identical over 12 bases. The V gene end was trimmed by 5 bases and the J gene end by 1 base; junction bases not matched to a gene: 5. CDR3 length: 16 amino acids. Germline V CDR1 and CDR2: SEHNR, FQNEAQ (reference sequence).

The V call is TRBV5-6, the J call TRBJ1-6, with D maybe TRBD1 (6 bases). The CDR3 contains 16 residues. Trimming removed 2 bases at V and 6 bases at J, with 15 bases between. Germline V gene lookup returns CDR1 SGHDT and CDR2 YYEEEE. CDR3 residues: CASSFKSGVSNSPLHF. As DNA, the CDR3 is TGTGCCAGCAGCTTCAAGTCAGGGGTGAGTAATTCACCCCTCCACTTT.

This chain uses TRBV5-6 with TRBJ2-3; the D is unclear. Germline V lookup: CDR1 SGHDT, CDR2 YYEEEE. Trimming removed 0 bases from V and 1 base from J, with 6 bases in between. The CDR3 is 14 amino acids. For the CDR3, the DNA is TGTGCCAGCAGCTTGGGAGCCGGCACAGATACGCAGTATTTT. This gives the protein CASSLGAGTDTQYF.

The chain employs TRBV6-1 and TRBJ2-5; 14 bases fit TRBD2. This CDR3 region has 15 residues. The junction had 5 bases not matched to a gene; V was cut back by 6 bases and J by 5 bases. CDR1 is MNHNS, CDR2 SASEGT, per germline. CDR3 in DNA: TGTGCCAGCAGGACCCGGACTAGCGGGGGGGAGACCCAGTACTTC. It yields the protein CASRTRTSGGETQYF.

The chain employs TRBV27 and TRBJ1-3; TRBD1 matches at 9 bases. V gave up 5 bases and J gave up 4 bases; unmatched junction bases: 9. Germline V gives CDR1 MNHEY, CDR2 SMNVEV (reference sequence). The length of the CDR3 is 16 residues. The CDR3 DNA reads as TGTGCCAGCAGTCCTTCCCGGGACAGGGTGGGAAACACCATATATTTT. It codes for CASSPSRDRVGNTIYF.

The V gene is TRBV2, the J gene TRBJ2-2; D possibly corresponds to TRBD1 (5 bases). CDR3 size: 14 residues. The germline V and J ends were trimmed by 10 bases and 6 bases, with 18 bases remaining between them. Germline lookup yields CDR1 SNHLY and CDR2 FYNNEI. The CDR3, as DNA: TGTGCCAAACGCGGTCCAGGGAATCCCGGGGAGCTGTTTTTT. It yields the protein CAKRGPGNPGELFF.

This clone was counted a single time. This chain connects TRBV5-1 to TRBJ2-1, with TRBD1 as a possible D gene (6 bases). The CDR3 is made up of 15 amino acids. V shed 6 bases and J shed 6 bases, with 19 bases lying between them. CDR1 and CDR2 from the germline V gene are SGHRS and YFSETQ. Written as DNA, the CDR3 is TGCGCCAGCAACCAACCAGGGGATTCGGGCAATGAGCAGTTCTTC. Amino acids: CASNQPGDSGNEQFF.

About this clone: At one boundary the junction diverges from the germline segment, which might be a read error. V usage is TRBV19 and J usage is TRBJ2-5; no reliable D call. CDR1 and CDR2 from the germline V gene are LNHDA and SQIVND (reference sequence). The CDR3 contains 13 residues. The CDR3 DNA reads TGTGCCAGTAGTCTAGACCGGGAAGAGACCCAGTACTTC. It translates to CASSLDREETQYF. Full variable domain (missing parts from reference TRBV19 and TRBJ2-5): DGGITQSPKYLFRKEGQNVTLSCEQNLNHDAMYWYRQDPGQGLRLIYYSQIVNDFQKGDIAEGYSVSREKKESFPLTVTSAQKNPTAFYLCASSLDREETQYFGPGTRLLVL.

The V and J genes are TRBV5-4 and TRBJ1-1; 9 nucleotides align to TRBD1. The J segment lost 6 bases and the V segment lost 5 bases, leaving 8 bases of the junction unmatched. CDR1 is SGHNT, CDR2 YYREEE, per germline (reference sequence). This CDR3 has 14 residues. CDR3 region: CASRAGTGQPEAFF. CDR3 DNA sequence: TGTGCCAGCAGAGCCGGGACAGGGCAACCTGAAGCTTTCTTT. The full variable domain, rest sourced from reference TRBV5-4 and TRBJ1-1, is ETGVTQSPTHLIKTRGQQVTLRCSSQSGHNTVSWYQQALGQGPQFIFQYYREEENGRGNFPPRFSGLQFPNYSSELNVNALELDDSALYLCASRAGTGQPEAFFGQGTRLTVV.